A single sample is the source of the 11 T cell receptor beta chains below, sequenced in a study of cytomegalovirus exposure and HLA in healthy donors. Profiling relied on immunoSEQ multiplex PCR, and the TCRdb table lists in-frame clones only, not all of them. The sample carries around 52,000 clones, just over 90% recorded once. Sequenced sample: PBMCs. The receptors here all came from a woman aged 18-30 years in good health and CMV-seronegative.

The rearrangement uses TRBV5-1 and TRBJ1-2, with 8 bases matching TRBD1. The germline V gene has CDR1 SGHRS and CDR2 YFSETQ. V dropped 4 bases and J dropped 0; count of bases not matched to a gene: 20. The CDR3 has 20 residues. This CDR3 reads CASSPSPTGQGRRANYGYTF. The CDR3 nucleotides are TGCGCCAGCAGCCCTAGTCCGACCGGACAGGGAAGAAGAGCTAACTATGGCTACACCTTC.

The chain employs TRBV5-4 and TRBJ1-5, with D tentatively TRBD1 (6 bases). Per the germline V gene, CDR1 is SGHNT and CDR2 is YYREEE (reference sequence). V was clipped by 4 bases and J by 9 bases, with 14 bases between them. The CDR3 length is 13 residues. The chain's CDR3 is CASSDTGFGPQHF. CDR3 nucleotides: TGTGCCAGCAGCGACACAGGGTTTGGGCCCCAGCATTTT.

The V gene is TRBV15, the J gene TRBJ1-6; 8 bases are a match to TRBD1. CDR1 and CDR2 from the germline V gene are LNHNV and YYDKDF (reference sequence). CDR3 length: 14 amino acids. Germline trimming cut 6 bases from V and 5 bases from J; bases unmatched to any gene: 3. In DNA, the CDR3 is TGTGCCACCAGTACGACAGGGGATAATTCACCCCTCCACTTT. Its translation is CATSTTGDNSPLHF.

The rearrangement links TRBV6-5 to TRBJ2-5; perhaps TRBD2 as D (6 bases). Trimming cost V 0 bases and J 4 bases, with 12 bases left between them. Germline V gives CDR1 MNHEY, CDR2 SVGAGI. The CDR3 is 15 residues long. CDR3 sequence reads: CASSYSRGGTETQYF. The CDR3 DNA reads as TGTGCCAGCAGTTACTCGAGGGGCGGGACAGAGACCCAGTACTTC.

The rearrangement links TRBV5-5 to TRBJ2-1, with D perhaps TRBD2 (5 bases). CDR1 SGHKS and CDR2 YYEKEE come from the germline V gene (reference sequence). The V end lost 0 bases, the J end lost 4 bases, and 11 bases lay between the germline ends. The CDR3 consists of 15 residues. DNA of the CDR3: TGTGCCAGCAGCTTGGGCACGGCGGGTTACAATGAGCAGTTCTTC. Protein: CASSLGTAGYNEQFF.

The chain links TRBV5-4 to TRBJ1-5; 9 nucleotides match TRBD1. J was trimmed by 4 bases and V by 4 bases; bases with no gene match: 6. The CDR3 runs to 15 residues. Germline V CDR1 and CDR2: SGHNT, YYREEE (reference sequence). CDR3 nucleotide sequence: TGTGCCAGCAGCCCGGACAGGGGAGGGAATCAGCCCCAGCATTTT. Amino acid sequence: CASSPDRGGNQPQHF.

On this clone: Other nucleotide sequences in the sample specify the same CDR3. The chain combines TRBV5-6 with TRBJ2-1; D is unclear. The CDR3 is 12 residues long. V shed 0 bases and J shed 4 bases, with 2 bases lying between them. CDR1 and CDR2 (germline): SGHDT, YYEEEE. The CDR3 DNA is TGTGCCAGCAGCTTGGCTTACAATGAGCAGTTCTTC. Its protein is CASSLAYNEQFF.

V gene TRBV18 combines with J gene TRBJ2-3; D not resolved. Germline lookup yields CDR1 KGHSH and CDR2 LQKENI. CDR3 length equals 14 residues. Deletions cut 2 bases from V and 0 bases from J, with 6 bases between. Here the CDR3 reads CASSPSRSTDTQYF. The CDR3 bases are TGTGCCAGCTCACCATCTAGGAGCACAGATACGCAGTATTTT.

The chain joins TRBV9 to TRBJ1-2; possibly TRBD1 for D (5 bases). Germline V gene data show CDR1 as SGDLS and CDR2 as YYNGEE. V lost 0 bases to trimming and J lost 4 bases, with 10 bases between them. The CDR3 is 14 residues long. The CDR3 here is CASSVGEGSYGYTF. For the CDR3, the DNA is TGTGCCAGCAGCGTAGGGGAGGGGAGCTATGGCTACACCTTC.

This chain joins TRBV5-4 and TRBJ2-2; maybe TRBD2 (7 bases). Germline values: CDR1 SGHNT, CDR2 YYREEE (reference sequence). Between the trimmed V and J ends, which lost 2 bases and 7 bases, there was a span of 18 bases. The CDR3 has 16 residues. The CDR3 sequence: CASSFGGASLFGELFF. The CDR3 nucleotides are TGTGCCAGCAGCTTTGGGGGGGCCTCTCTCTTCGGGGAGCTGTTTTTT.

This chain connects TRBV14 to TRBJ2-7; TRBD1 matches 8 bases. Unmatched junction bases numbered 5, after V lost 5 bases and J lost 2 bases. The CDR3 totals 14 residues. Looked up from germline, CDR1 is SGHDN and CDR2 is FVKESK. CDR3 DNA: TGTGCCAGCAGCATACAACAGGGGGCCTACGAGCAGTACTTC. It specifies CASSIQQGAYEQYF. Variable domain in full (rest from reference TRBV14 and TRBJ2-7): EAGVTQFPSHSVIEKGQTVTLRCDPISGHDNLYWYRRVMGKEIKFLLHFVKESKQDESGMPNNRFLAERTGGTYSTLKVQPAELEDSGVYFCASSIQQGAYEQYFGPGTRLTVT.